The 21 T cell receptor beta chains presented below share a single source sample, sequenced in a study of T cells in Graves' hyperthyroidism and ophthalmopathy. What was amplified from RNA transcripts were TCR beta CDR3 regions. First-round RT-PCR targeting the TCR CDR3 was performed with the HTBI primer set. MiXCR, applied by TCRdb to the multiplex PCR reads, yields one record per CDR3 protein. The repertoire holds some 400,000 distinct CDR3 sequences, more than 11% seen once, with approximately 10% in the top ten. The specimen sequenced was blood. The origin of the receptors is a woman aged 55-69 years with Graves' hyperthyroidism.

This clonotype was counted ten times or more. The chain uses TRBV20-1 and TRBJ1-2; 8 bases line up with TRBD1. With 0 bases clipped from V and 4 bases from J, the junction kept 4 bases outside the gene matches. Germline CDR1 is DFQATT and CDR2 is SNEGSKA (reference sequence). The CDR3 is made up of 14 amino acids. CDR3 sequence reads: CSARDRDRTYGYTF. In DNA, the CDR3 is TGCAGTGCTAGAGATAGGGACAGGACCTATGGCTACACCTTC.

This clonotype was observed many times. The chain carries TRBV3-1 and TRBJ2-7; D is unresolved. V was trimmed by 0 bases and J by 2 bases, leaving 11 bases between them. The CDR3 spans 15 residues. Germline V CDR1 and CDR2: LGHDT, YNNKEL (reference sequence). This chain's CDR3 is CASSQDGRPAYEQYF. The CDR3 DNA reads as TGTGCCAGCAGCCAAGATGGACGGCCCGCCTACGAGCAGTACTTC.

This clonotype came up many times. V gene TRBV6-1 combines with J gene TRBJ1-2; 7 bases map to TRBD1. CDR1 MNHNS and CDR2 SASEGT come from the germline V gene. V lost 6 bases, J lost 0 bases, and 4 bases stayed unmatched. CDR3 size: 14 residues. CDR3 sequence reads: CASRGTVTNYGYTF. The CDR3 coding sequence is TGTGCCAGCAGGGGGACAGTAACTAACTATGGCTACACCTTC.

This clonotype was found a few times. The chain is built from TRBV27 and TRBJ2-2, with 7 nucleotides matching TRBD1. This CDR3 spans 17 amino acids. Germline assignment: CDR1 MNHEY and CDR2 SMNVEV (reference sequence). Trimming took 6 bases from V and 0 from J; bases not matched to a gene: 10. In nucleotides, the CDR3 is TGTGCCAGCAGAAGAAAAACAGGGGTCTCGAACACCGGGGAGCTGTTTTTT. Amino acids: CASRRKTGVSNTGELFF.

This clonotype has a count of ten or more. The CDR3 DNA is TGTGCCAGCGTTAGGGACAGGGGGCTTGTTAGCGAGCAGTACTTC. Protein product: CASVRDRGLVSEQYF. This chain links TRBV2 with TRBJ2-7; 12 nucleotides line up with TRBD1. CDR1 SNHLY and CDR2 FYNNEI come from the germline V gene. This CDR3 region has 15 residues. The trim removed 8 bases at V and 6 bases at J, leaving 11 bases unmatched.

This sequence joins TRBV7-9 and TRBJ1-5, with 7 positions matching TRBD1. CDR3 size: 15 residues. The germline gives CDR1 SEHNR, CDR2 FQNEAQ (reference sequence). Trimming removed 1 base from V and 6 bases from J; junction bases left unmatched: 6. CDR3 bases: TGTGCCAGCAGCTTAGAGGCAGGGGGGTTTCAGCCCCAGCATTTT. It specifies CASSLEAGGFQPQHF.

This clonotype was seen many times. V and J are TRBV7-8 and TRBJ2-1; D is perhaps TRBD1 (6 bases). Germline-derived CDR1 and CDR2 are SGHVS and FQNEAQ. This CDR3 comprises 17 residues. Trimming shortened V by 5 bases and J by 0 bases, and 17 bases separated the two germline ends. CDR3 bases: TGTGCCAGCAGCCCCGACAGGTCACCCAGCTCCTACAATGAGCAGTTCTTC. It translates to CASSPDRSPSSYNEQFF.

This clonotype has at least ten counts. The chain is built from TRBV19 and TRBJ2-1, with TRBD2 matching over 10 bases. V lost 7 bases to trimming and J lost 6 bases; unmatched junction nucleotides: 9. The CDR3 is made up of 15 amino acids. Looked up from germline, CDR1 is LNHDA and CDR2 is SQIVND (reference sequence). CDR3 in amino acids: CASTPSGRASNEQFF. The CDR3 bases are TGTGCCAGTACCCCCAGCGGGAGGGCCAGCAATGAGCAGTTCTTC.

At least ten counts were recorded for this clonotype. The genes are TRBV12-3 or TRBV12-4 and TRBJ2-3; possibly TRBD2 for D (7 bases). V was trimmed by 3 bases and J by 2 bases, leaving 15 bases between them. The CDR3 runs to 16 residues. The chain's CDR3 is CASSFRAGASTDTQYF. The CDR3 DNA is TGTGCCAGCAGTTTCCGGGCGGGGGCTTCCACAGATACGCAGTATTTT.

CDR3 sequence reads: CASGLLLAGSYNEQFF. The CDR3 coding sequence is TGTGCTAGTGGTTTGTTGCTAGCGGGCTCCTACAATGAGCAGTTCTTC. V gene TRBV12-5 combines with J gene TRBJ2-1, with TRBD2 matching 8 bases. Trimming took 2 bases from V and 0 from J; bases not matched to a gene: 3. The germline V gene has CDR1 LGHNT and CDR2 FRNRAP. CDR3 length: 16 residues.

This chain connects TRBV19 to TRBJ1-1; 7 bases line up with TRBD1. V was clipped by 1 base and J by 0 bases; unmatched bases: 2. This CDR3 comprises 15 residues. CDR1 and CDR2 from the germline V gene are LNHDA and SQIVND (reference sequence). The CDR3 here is CASSIGDSMNTEAFF. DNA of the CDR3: TGTGCCAGTAGTATAGGGGACAGCATGAACACTGAAGCTTTCTTT.

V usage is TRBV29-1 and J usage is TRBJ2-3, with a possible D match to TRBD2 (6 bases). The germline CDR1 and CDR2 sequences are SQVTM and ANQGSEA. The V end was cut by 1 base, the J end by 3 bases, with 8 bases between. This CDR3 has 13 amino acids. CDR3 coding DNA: TGCAGCGTTGAAGGGGGGAGGACAGATACGCAGTATTTT. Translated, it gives CSVEGGRTDTQYF.

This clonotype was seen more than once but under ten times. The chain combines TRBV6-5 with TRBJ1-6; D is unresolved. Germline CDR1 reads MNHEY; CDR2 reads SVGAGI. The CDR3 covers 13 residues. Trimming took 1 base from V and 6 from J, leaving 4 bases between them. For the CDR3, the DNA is TGTGCCAGCAGTTACTTGCTTAATTCACCCCTCCACTTT. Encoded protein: CASSYLLNSPLHF.

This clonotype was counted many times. The DNA for the CDR3 is TGTGCCAGCAGCTCATCGGCGGCCGCCTACAATGAGCAGTTCTTC. It codes for CASSSSAAAYNEQFF. The chain links TRBV7-3 to TRBJ2-1; D gene ambiguous. Looked up from germline, CDR1 is SGHTA and CDR2 is FQGTGA. V gave up 4 bases and J gave up 2 bases, with 12 bases separating them. This CDR3 is 15 amino acids long.

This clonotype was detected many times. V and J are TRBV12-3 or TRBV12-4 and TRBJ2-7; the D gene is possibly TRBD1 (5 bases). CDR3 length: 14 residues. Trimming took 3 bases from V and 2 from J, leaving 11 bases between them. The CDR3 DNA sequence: TGTGCCAGCAGTTTGTGGACACCCACCTACGAGCAGTACTTC. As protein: CASSLWTPTYEQYF.

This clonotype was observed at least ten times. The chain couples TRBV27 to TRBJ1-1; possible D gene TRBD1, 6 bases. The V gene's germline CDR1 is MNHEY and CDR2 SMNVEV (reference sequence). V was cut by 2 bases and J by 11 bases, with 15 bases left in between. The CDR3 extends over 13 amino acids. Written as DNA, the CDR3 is TGTGCCAGCAGTTTACTAGGGGGGTTGGAGGCTTTCTTT. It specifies CASSLLGGLEAFF.

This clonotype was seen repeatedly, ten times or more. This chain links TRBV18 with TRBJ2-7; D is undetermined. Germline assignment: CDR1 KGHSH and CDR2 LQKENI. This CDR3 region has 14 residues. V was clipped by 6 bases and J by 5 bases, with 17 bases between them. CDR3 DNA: TGTGCCAGCTCCCCTCAGGCAACGGTGGACGAGCAGTACTTC. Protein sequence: CASSPQATVDEQYF.

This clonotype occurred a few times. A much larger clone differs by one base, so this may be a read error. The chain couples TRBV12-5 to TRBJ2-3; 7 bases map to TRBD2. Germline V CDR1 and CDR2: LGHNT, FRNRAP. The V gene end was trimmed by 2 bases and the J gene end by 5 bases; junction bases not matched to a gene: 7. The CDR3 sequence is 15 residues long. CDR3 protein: CASGLFVGGGDTQYF. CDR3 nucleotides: TGTGCTAGTGGTTTGTTCGTAGGCGGGGGAGATACGCAGTATTTT.

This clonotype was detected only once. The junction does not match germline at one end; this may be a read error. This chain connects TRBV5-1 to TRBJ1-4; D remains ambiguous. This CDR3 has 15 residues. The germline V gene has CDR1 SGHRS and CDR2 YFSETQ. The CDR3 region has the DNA TGCGCCAGCAGCGGGAACGCAGCAACTAATGAAAAACTGTCTTTT. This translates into CASSGNAATNEKLSF.

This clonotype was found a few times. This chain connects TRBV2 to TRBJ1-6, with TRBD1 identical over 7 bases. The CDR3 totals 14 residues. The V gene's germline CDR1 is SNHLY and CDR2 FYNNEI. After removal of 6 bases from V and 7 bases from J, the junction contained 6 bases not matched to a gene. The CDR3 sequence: CASRVRDRNSPLHF. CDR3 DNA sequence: TGTGCCAGCAGAGTCCGGGACAGAAATTCACCCCTCCACTTT.

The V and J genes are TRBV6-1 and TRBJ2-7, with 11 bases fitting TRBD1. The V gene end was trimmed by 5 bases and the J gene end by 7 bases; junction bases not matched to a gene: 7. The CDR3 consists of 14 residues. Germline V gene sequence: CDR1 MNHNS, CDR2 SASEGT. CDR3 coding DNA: TGTGCCAGCAGTCGGGACAGGGGGGAGGAGGAGCAGTACTTC. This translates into CASSRDRGEEEQYF.